The 25 T cell receptor beta chains below were found in one sample sequenced in a study of T cells after yellow fever vaccination. One entry per CDR3 protein results from TCRdb running MiXCR on the 5' RACE reads. The sample lists a few hundred thousand distinct CDR3 sequences, 6.2% occurring once. This sample comprised PBMCs, obtained 5 days after the yellow fever booster vaccination. All receptors derive from a man aged 25 to 40 who received the YFV17D yellow fever vaccine.

The rearrangement joins TRBV5-4 to TRBJ2-7, with D maybe TRBD1 (7 bases). Germline lookup yields CDR1 SGHNT and CDR2 YYREEE (reference sequence). This CDR3 region has 16 residues. V was clipped by 5 bases and J by 5 bases, with 23 bases between them. CDR3 in DNA: TGTGCCAGCAGACGGGGAGGAGGGGGCAATACCCACGAGCAGTACTTC. Translating gives CASRRGGGGNTHEQYF.

This clonotype has more than one count but fewer than ten. The V gene is TRBV20-1, the J gene TRBJ2-7, with TRBD1 identical over 8 bases. The J segment lost 5 bases and the V segment lost 7 bases, leaving 7 bases of the junction unmatched. CDR3 length equals 12 residues. Germline V gene lookup returns CDR1 DFQATT and CDR2 SNEGSKA (reference sequence). The CDR3 DNA is TGCAGTGTCAGGGGGCTCGGCGACGAGCAGTACTTC. Its protein is CSVRGLGDEQYF.

V gene TRBV20-1 combines with J gene TRBJ2-7; perhaps TRBD2 as D (6 bases). This CDR3 has 17 residues. Trimming cost V 5 bases and J 3 bases, with 26 bases left between them. Germline V gives CDR1 DFQATT, CDR2 SNEGSKA (reference sequence). CDR3 coding DNA: TGCAGTGCTCCTGGAGGGGCGGGCCGCGGGGTTTTCTACGAGCAGTACTTC. Translation: CSAPGGAGRGVFYEQYF.

There are many counts of this clonotype. The J gene is TRBJ2-1, the V gene TRBV25-1; 11 nucleotides line up with TRBD1. Germline lookup yields CDR1 MGHDK and CDR2 SYGVNS. This CDR3 has 16 residues. After removal of 6 bases from V and 6 bases from J, the junction contained 10 bases not matched to a gene. Here the CDR3 reads CASRGTGTGGFNEQFF. The CDR3 DNA sequence: TGTGCCAGCAGGGGTACCGGGACAGGGGGATTCAATGAGCAGTTCTTC.

This clonotype appeared a few times. The gene calls are TRBV5-1 and TRBJ2-2; D gene unclear. The CDR3 has 14 amino acids. Germline CDR1 is SGHRS and CDR2 is YFSETQ. V was clipped by 2 bases and J by 5 bases, with 10 bases between them. CDR3 sequence: CASSFRVQTGELFF. CDR3 nucleotide sequence: TGCGCCAGCAGCTTCCGAGTTCAGACCGGGGAGCTGTTTTTT. The full variable domain, completed using reference TRBV5-1 and TRBJ2-2, is KAGVTQTPRYLIKTRGQQVTLSCSPISGHRSVSWYQQTPGQGLQFLFEYFSETQRNKGNFPGRFSGRQFSNSRSEMNVSTLELGDSALYLCASSFRVQTGELFFGEGSRLTVL.

The table lists this clonotype with many counts. CDR3 nucleotides: TGCAGTGCTACAGTGGATGCGCTCCTCACAGATACGCAGTATTTT. Translation gives CSATVDALLTDTQYF. The chain couples TRBV20-1 to TRBJ2-3, with no clear D. The CDR3 runs to 15 residues. V dropped 4 bases and J dropped 2 bases, with 16 bases sitting between them. Germline CDR1 reads DFQATT; CDR2 reads SNEGSKA (reference sequence).

In its sample, this clonotype was seen a few times. J is TRBJ2-7 and V is TRBV11-2; TRBD1 agrees at 7 bases. This CDR3 has 15 amino acids. CDR1 is SGHAT and CDR2 is FQNNGV in the germline V gene. With 1 base clipped from V and 5 bases from J, the junction kept 8 bases outside the gene matches. CDR3 loop: CASSLARTGWDEQYF. The CDR3 DNA is TGTGCCAGCAGCTTAGCCCGGACAGGTTGGGACGAGCAGTACTTC.

This clonotype was counted between two and nine times. The chain's CDR3 is CAISASGGFQETQYF. The CDR3 DNA sequence: TGTGCCATCAGTGCTAGCGGGGGGTTCCAAGAGACCCAGTACTTC. The V gene is TRBV10-3, the J gene TRBJ2-5; TRBD2 agrees at 11 bases. The J segment lost 1 base and the V segment lost 4 bases, leaving 2 bases of the junction unmatched. Germline V lookup: CDR1 ENHRY, CDR2 SYGVKD. The CDR3 contains 15 residues.

The chain uses TRBV19 and TRBJ2-7; possibly TRBD2 for D (5 bases). Per the germline V gene, CDR1 is LNHDA and CDR2 is SQIVND (reference sequence). V lost 3 bases, J lost 0 bases, and 12 bases lay in between. The CDR3 loop spans 15 amino acids. CDR3 residues: CASSIQADYSYEQYF. CDR3 nucleotides: TGTGCCAGTAGTATCCAAGCGGATTACTCCTACGAGCAGTACTTC.

This clonotype was seen many times. The chain joins TRBV5-6 to TRBJ2-1; D remains ambiguous. Germline CDR1 reads SGHDT; CDR2 reads YYEEEE. This CDR3 is built from 15 residues. V lost 2 bases and J lost 4, with 13 bases in between. The CDR3 protein is CASSFTGFGYNEQFF. The CDR3 bases are TGTGCCAGCAGCTTCACTGGGTTCGGGTACAATGAGCAGTTCTTC.

This clonotype has ten or more counts. This chain's CDR3 is CASSAPQSSGEQFF. DNA for the CDR3: TGTGCCAGCAGCGCCCCTCAGAGCTCCGGTGAGCAGTTCTTC. The rearrangement links TRBV9 to TRBJ2-1; D is unclear. This CDR3 region has 14 residues. In germline, CDR1 is SGDLS, CDR2 YYNGEE. Trimming removed 3 bases from V and 9 bases from J, with 16 bases in between.

This clonotype has at least ten counts. CDR3 DNA: TGTGCCAGCAGTTTTTCAACAGGGGGCTTGCCAGATACGCAGTATTTT. Translated: CASSFSTGGLPDTQYF. The V and J genes are TRBV7-2 and TRBJ2-3; 9 nucleotides align to TRBD1. V was clipped by 6 bases and J by 4 bases; unmatched bases: 11. Germline V gene data show CDR1 as SGHTA and CDR2 as FQGNSA. The CDR3 consists of 16 residues.

The sample holds a few counts of this clonotype. V is TRBV5-8 and J is TRBJ2-3; D assignment may be TRBD1 or TRBD2 (5 bases each). This CDR3 comprises 14 residues. CDR1 is SGHTS and CDR2 is YDEGEE in the germline V gene. Trimming pared 5 bases from V and 0 bases from J, leaving 10 bases between. The CDR3 here is CASRPGQSTDTQYF. DNA of the CDR3: TGTGCCAGCAGACCGGGGCAAAGCACAGATACGCAGTATTTT.

This chain connects TRBV11-2 to TRBJ2-1, with D perhaps TRBD1 or TRBD2 (5 bases each). The germline gives CDR1 SGHAT, CDR2 FQNNGV. The CDR3 is made up of 13 amino acids. With 8 bases removed from V and 5 bases from J, the gap between germline ends came to 13 bases. CDR3 DNA sequence: TGTGCCAGCGAGGGGACGAGGCACAATGAGCAGTTCTTC. As protein: CASEGTRHNEQFF.

V gene TRBV12-3 or TRBV12-4 combines with J gene TRBJ2-7; either TRBD1 or TRBD2 may supply D (5 bases each). The length of the CDR3 is 15 residues. V dropped 5 bases and J dropped 4 bases, with 18 bases sitting between them. In nucleotides, the CDR3 is TGTGCCAGCAGTCCCCGGGAAGGGGCGCGTTACGAGCAGTACTTC. Protein: CASSPREGARYEQYF.

This clonotype occurred many times. The chain joins TRBV20-1 to TRBJ2-2; 8 bases line up with TRBD1. The CDR3 is made up of 18 amino acids. Germline CDR1 and CDR2: DFQATT and SNEGSKA (reference sequence). Trimming removed 6 bases from V and 3 bases from J; junction bases left unmatched: 18. The CDR3 sequence is CSATRTQGASAYTGELFF. The DNA for the CDR3 is TGCAGTGCGACCCGCACCCAGGGGGCTAGCGCCTACACCGGGGAGCTGTTTTTT.

This clonotype has more than one count but fewer than ten. The chain links TRBV3-1 to TRBJ2-7; 8 nucleotides line up with TRBD1. Trimming removed 5 bases from V and 7 bases from J; junction bases left unmatched: 16. The CDR3 runs 16 residues. Per the germline V gene, CDR1 is LGHDT and CDR2 is YNNKEL (reference sequence). The CDR3 DNA follows: TGTGCCAGCAGCATCTCTTCGGGACAGGTTTTGTGGGAGCAGTACTTC. This gives the protein CASSISSGQVLWEQYF.

In its sample, this clonotype was seen a few times. The J gene is TRBJ2-1, the V gene TRBV29-1, with D unclear. With 4 bases removed from V and 8 bases from J, the gap between germline ends came to 9 bases. CDR1 and CDR2 from the germline V gene are SQVTM and ANQGSEA. CDR3 length equals 11 residues. CDR3 bases: TGCAGCGTTGGAGAGGTCTATGAGCAGTTCTTC. Its protein is CSVGEVYEQFF.

This clonotype came up many times. V is TRBV28 and J is TRBJ2-2; D is uncertain. CDR3 length: 15 amino acids. Per the germline V gene, CDR1 is MDHEN and CDR2 is SYDVKM. V lost 7 bases and J 2 bases, leaving 14 bases between the germline ends. For the CDR3, the DNA is TGTGCCAGCAAAGGGTCGCGGCCAAACACCGGGGAGCTGTTTTTT. This encodes CASKGSRPNTGELFF.

V gene TRBV12-3 or TRBV12-4 combines with J gene TRBJ2-3; a weak D match, TRBD1 (6 bases). This CDR3 contains 14 residues. Deletions cut 6 bases from V and 8 bases from J, with 18 bases between. The CDR3 DNA is TGTGCCAGCAGCCTAACAGGGACCAAGAGTACGCAGTATTTT. Translated: CASSLTGTKSTQYF.

This clonotype was recorded at least ten times. The chain is built from TRBV29-1 and TRBJ2-3, with TRBD2 as a possible D gene (5 bases). This CDR3 contains 13 residues. Trimming pared 3 bases from V and 8 bases from J, leaving 15 bases between. Germline loops: CDR1 SQVTM, CDR2 ANQGSEA. This CDR3 reads CSVEVAVSGTQYF. DNA of the CDR3: TGCAGCGTTGAGGTCGCGGTCAGCGGTACGCAGTATTTT.

The sample holds a few counts of this clonotype. The CDR3 DNA sequence: TGTGCCAGCAGCCAGGAAAGCGGGACTAGCGGGAGTTTCTACGAGCAGTACTTC. This gives the protein CASSQESGTSGSFYEQYF. This chain connects TRBV4-2 to TRBJ2-7; TRBD2 aligns across 14 bases. The CDR3 extends over 18 amino acids. V trimming: 3 bases; J trimming: 3 bases; junction bases outside the gene matches: 10. Germline CDR1 reads LGHNA; CDR2 reads YNFKEQ.

The genes are TRBV7-6 and TRBJ2-1, with D unresolved. V was pared by 3 bases and J by 12 bases, with 12 bases between. This CDR3 region has 12 residues. CDR1 and CDR2 from the germline V gene are SGHVS and FNYEAQ. This CDR3 is CASSFGRTGQFF. The CDR3 DNA sequence: TGTGCCAGCAGCTTTGGTAGAACGGGGCAGTTCTTC.

Ten or more counts support this clonotype. This chain links TRBV3-1 with TRBJ2-4; tentative D call: TRBD1 (6 bases). This CDR3 spans 13 amino acids. The germline V and J ends were trimmed by 6 bases and 9 bases, with 15 bases remaining between them. Germline V gene sequence: CDR1 LGHDT, CDR2 YNNKEL (reference sequence). CDR3 in amino acids: CASRHYRDGIQYF. For the CDR3, the DNA is TGTGCCAGCAGACACTACAGGGACGGCATTCAGTACTTC.

This clonotype has a single count. V is TRBV3-1 and J is TRBJ2-2; weak D call: TRBD2 (5 bases). The CDR3 spans 18 residues. Germline CDR1 reads LGHDT; CDR2 reads YNNKEL (reference sequence). V was shortened by 6 bases and J by 4 bases, with 24 bases between the two germline ends. As DNA, the CDR3 is TGTGCCAGCAGTTCCCGGAGCGGTTCCTTACCTACCACCGGGGAGCTGTTTTTT. Residues: CASSSRSGSLPTTGELFF.